This T cell receptor (beta chain) was profiled in a study of identical twins. This clonotype was found a few times. Antigen specificity is unknown. Trimming stripped 5 bases from V and 5 bases from J, with 15 bases between. The CDR3 is 14 residues long. The germline V gene has CDR1 SGHTA and CDR2 FQGTGA. TCRdb re-called the 5' RACE reads with MiXCR, one entry per CDR3 protein. This sample has under 400,000 distinct CDR3 sequences, with roughly 9% found just once. General study findings and limits: Fewer insertions marked abundant cord blood beta clonotypes; young adult naive trended weakly, memory not at all. Beta out-of-frame sequences showed weaker excess sharing between twins. Low generation probability was overrepresented in out-of-frame alpha sequences shared by twins. Researchers caution that invariant MAIT and iNKT cells could partly confound zero-insertion analyses.

The sample comprised naive T cells sorted from blood. This sequence originates from a woman between 45 and 65 years old in good health. The rearrangement links TRBV7-3 to TRBJ2-5; tentatively, D is TRBD1 or TRBD2 (5 bases each). The CDR3 DNA is TGTGCCAGCAGCCCCCAGAGGGGTGGGGAGACCCAGTACTTC. Encoded protein: CASSPQRGGETQYF.